These T cell receptor beta chains were read from a single sample in a study of OX40 agonist ivuxolimab in advanced cancers. Clones were sequenced by immunoSEQ multiplex PCR, and TCRdb holds only the in-frame ones, with some missing. Of tens of thousands of clones in the sample, about nine tenths are singletons; the top ten hold 6% to 8%. The sequencing here drew on CD4+ or CD8+ T cells sorted from blood, taken in a trial of the OX40 agonist ivuxolimab. All receptors come from an adult with an advanced solid tumor such as melanoma, head and neck, liver or kidney cancer. Both conserved end residues are part of each CDR3. D genes are given only for firm matches. A row's size may be missing; if present it is once, few, many or a size class.

v_gene	d_gene	j_gene	abundance	CDR3nt	CDR3aa
TRBV29-1	.	TRBJ1-1	.	TGCAGCGTTGTCCTGGGGGGGGGCCGAAGATTT	CSVVLGGGRRF
TRBV6-5	TRBD2	TRBJ2-1	.	TGTGCCAGCAGTTACTCTCTAGCGGGGGGGGACAATGAGCAGTTCTTC	CASSYSLAGGDNEQFF
TRBV7-8	.	TRBJ1-6	.	TGTGCCAGCAGCTTAGTCTCCCAGGGTAATTCACCCCTCCACTTT	CASSLVSQGNSPLHF
TRBV18	TRBD2	TRBJ2-2	.	TGTGCCAGCTCACCACCTTTCGATCGGACTAGCGGGGGGCCGAACACCGGGGAGCTGTTTTTT	CASSPPFDRTSGGPNTGELFF
TRBV27	TRBD2	TRBJ2-1	once	TGTGCCAGCGGGACTAGCGGGTACAATGAGCAGTTCTTC	CASGTSGYNEQFF
TRBV6-5	TRBD1	TRBJ2-2	.	TGTGCCAGCAGTCCCCGACAGGGGAGAGGTTGGGAGCTGTTTTTT	CASSPRQGRGWELFF
TRBV6-5	TRBD2	TRBJ2-5	once	TGTGCCAGCAGTTCGGAACTAGCGCGAGAGACCCAGTACTTC	CASSSELARETQYF
TRBV5-1	TRBD1	TRBJ2-2	.	TGCGCCAGCAGCTACGACAGGGAGAAGACCGGGGAGCTGTTTTTT	CASSYDREKTGELFF
TRBV5-6	.	TRBJ1-5	.	TGTGCCAGCAGCTTGAGGAAGGGGGATCAGCCCCAGCATTTT	CASSLRKGDQPQHF
TRBV7-9	.	TRBJ2-3	.	TGTGCCAGCAGCATTAGCACAGATACGCAGTATTTT	CASSISTDTQYF
TRBV6-5	.	TRBJ1-1	once	TGTGCCAGCAGTTACTCTGAGGGGACGAACACTGAAGCTTTCTTT	CASSYSEGTNTEAFF
TRBV4-2	.	TRBJ1-4	.	TGTGCCAGCAGCCAAGCAGGGGTCAATGAAAAACTGTTTTTT	CASSQAGVNEKLFF
TRBV5-6	TRBD1	TRBJ1-1	.	TGTGCCAGCAGCTGGGGGACAGGGCGGACTGAAGCTTTCTTT	CASSWGTGRTEAFF
TRBV13	.	TRBJ2-1	.	TGTGCCAGCAGCTTAGGGTTACTGGGGGACCATGAGCAGTTCTTC	CASSLGLLGDHEQFF
TRBV19	TRBD1	TRBJ1-1	.	TGTGCCAGTAGTATAGATATCAGGGGGTCCCGTTCGAACACTGAAGCTTTCTTT	CASSIDIRGSRSNTEAFF
TRBV27	TRBD2	TRBJ2-5	.	TGTGCCAGCAGTTTAGGGGCTAGCGGGGGGTCCCAAGAGACCCAGTACTTC	CASSLGASGGSQETQYF
TRBV6-4	.	TRBJ2-2	once	TGTGCCAGCAGTGACTCCTCCACCGGGGAGCTGTTTTTT	CASSDSSTGELFF
TRBV27	.	TRBJ1-1	.	TGTGCCAGCAGTTTATCAGGGAGGGAGGCTTTCTTT	CASSLSGREAFF